Included here is one T cell receptor (beta chain) sequence, with context. This clone has a handful of counts. The antigen this receptor binds is unknown. Base-call qualities are not available, and no considerably larger clone is one nucleotide away. The data are from a study of blood T cell repertoires in COVID-19 (dated by TCRdb to 2018 to 2021). With respect to the entire study: The collaborator samples originated in the United States, Italy and Spain and spanned the acute and convalescent phases of COVID-19. Nearly every sample came with metadata listing a de-identified subject ID, COVID-19 status, age in years and sex. Where available, HLA class I and class II types were obtained from metadata supplied by the sample provider rather than from assay-based typing. The repertoires were released in a freely available public database meant as a resource for research on the immune response to SARS-CoV-2. The dataset comprised deeply sampled blood TCRbeta repertoires from subjects exposed to, actively infected with, or recovered from COVID-19. The samples were drawn from the first 160 participants of the ongoing ImmuneRACE study and from over 950 subjects provided by 6 global collaborators. The material from the prospective study consisted of cDNA or gDNA derived from T cells, B-cell-depleted T cells, or PBMCs. On the study overall, not on this receptor specifically: How much clinical and demographic metadata was included differed by source and by participant, and the metadata was provided uncurated.

Each collaborating institution followed its own protocols to collect whole blood in K2EDTA tubes. For TCRbeta analysis, collaborators shipped samples in one of three forms: frozen whole blood, isolated PBMCs, or DNA extracted from either of those sample types. The immunoSEQ Assay, a bias-controlled multiplex PCR, was used to amplify TCRbeta CDR3 regions from genomic DNA. Per the source publication's procedure: The number of nucleated cells in each sample was estimated by amplification of reference gene primers within the assay. Sequence reads were collapsed and filtered to measure the absolute abundance of every unique TCRbeta CDR3 rearrangement. For each sample, productive Simpson clonality was calculated by taking the square root of Simpson's diversity index across productive rearrangements. TCRdb holds this immuneACCESS table with in-frame rearrangements only. Some clones are missing; in checked studies, unresolved V genes explain under half, and the rest has no known cause. The DNA gave D and trimming, while V, J and clone size come from that table. This sample lists approximately 74,000 clones; approximately 78% were detected once. Of the sample, about 4.4% is held by the ten largest clones.

V gives up 3 bases and J gives up 6 bases, and the segment between their germline ends measures 8 bases. CDR1 and CDR2 are drawn from the germline V gene: SGHTA, FQGTGA. The CDR3 sequence holds 13 residues, the cysteine and phenylalanine included. Only the CDR3 portion is preserved as DNA: 39 bases, with reading frame beginning at the first base. The rearrangement combines TRBV7-3 with TRBJ2-2; the D region possibly corresponds to TRBD1 (5 bases align). This clonotype was sampled from a woman of 80 years or more with active or convalescent COVID-19. The specimen sequenced was peripheral blood. CDR3 sequence: CASSLDIPGELFF. In nucleotides, the sequence is TGTGCCAGCAGCTTGGACATACCCGGGGAGCTGTTTTTT.